Reported below is one T cell receptor (beta chain). Its binding antigen is unknown. Within one base of it there is no much larger clone, and no base qualities were kept. Donors were healthy HIV-negative adults with no recently reported acute infections or vaccinations. Every donor was a Caucasian adult residing in Nashville, Tennessee, USA. CD4+ T cells were enriched by magnetic negative selection; naive cells were then positively selected on CD45RA, and the negative fraction formed the memory subset. After blood collection by leukapheresis, PBMCs were isolated using Ficoll-Histopaque density gradient centrifugation and then cryopreserved in the vapor phase of liquid nitrogen. Purity and quantity of every magnetically sorted T cell population were checked by analytical flow cytometry. Each sorted fraction had its genomic DNA isolated and then quantified by UV absorbance on a Nanodrop 2000c. The data were obtained in a study of shared clonotypes between healthy human individuals (TCRdb year 2020). Looking at the study overall: Three men and two women, aged 18 to 49 years, made up the cohort. For each donor, three plates each were used for CD4 naive and CD4 memory, two plates were used for CD8 naive, and one plate was used for CD8 memory. The study deeply sequenced blood TCR repertoires of about five healthy adults to estimate repertoire size and the extent of clonotype sharing between individuals. Different laboratories and diverse techniques were used to prepare libraries and sequence TCR repertoires, to increase sequencing depth and limit assay-specific biases. Leukapheresis yielded between about 0.94 and 9 billion PBMCs per donor. Results and caveats for the whole study, not just this receptor: The genetic and exposure-history diversity represented was limited by the small number of donors. Sampling was restricted to blood, and TCR repertoires in tissues likely differ from the TCR repertoires found in blood. Pairwise subsampling indicated that sequencing depth was expected to affect the degree of clonotype sharing among donors. Even with the large sequencing depth, rarefaction of the sorted-subset datasets indicated that sequencing was incomplete. Compared with non-shared clonotypes, the clonotypes found in all four sorted-subset donors had higher generation probabilities. Across four donors, approximately 5% of naive CD4, approximately 3.6% of naive CD8, 2% to 2.5% of memory CD4, and approximately 0.4% of memory CD8 clonotypes were shared. Estimated clonotype richness was generally larger for naive than for memory subsets.

Using the deep immunoSEQ assay, multiplex PCR amplified TCR CDR3 regions from genomic DNA. Genomic DNA extracted from each cell subset was distributed evenly over all wells of several immunoSEQ 96-well plates, and each plate served as one replicate. For sorted subsets, about 210 ng of genomic DNA, equivalent to some 30,000 T cell genomes, went into each replicate PCR. Purified libraries were measured with a Qubit 3.0 fluorometer, size-checked on a Bioanalyzer 2100, and measured again with the KAPA Library Quantification kit. Every immunoSEQ 96-well plate was sequenced on a dedicated single-read 150-cycle Illumina NextSeq 550 flow cell. As for how the authors treated the data: The immunoSEQ output contained only junctional sequences without quality scores, so filtering could not match that applied to full-length reads. Sequences were annotated with PyIR, a Python wrapper for IgBLAST v1.9, and V/J genes and CDR3 were assigned using IMGT germline references. Reads with weak V/J assignments (E-value above 1e-6), missing CDR3, stop codons, out-of-frame junctions, or ambiguous translated residues were removed. V3J clonotypes were defined as sequences sharing the same inferred V gene, J gene, and CDR3 amino acid sequence. To compute the percentage overlap between repertoires, the number of shared unique clonotypes was divided by the size of the smaller repertoire. Richness of each repertoire was evaluated using RTK rarefaction, the Chao1 estimator, and Recon v2.1 estimates of unobserved clonotypes. Generation probabilities were computed with OLGA for all TCRbeta clonotypes obtained by the gDNA method from a few donors. Held by TCRdb, this immuneACCESS table contains in-frame sequences only and omits some clones. Under half of the omission traces to an unresolved V gene where checked; the cause of the rest is unknown. V and J calls and clone size are copied from that table; D and trimming were computed from the DNA. This sample has some 980,000 clones in its table, and 76% of those were observed once. The top ten hold about 1.5% of the sample.

The junction carries 19 bases between V and J, which are trimmed by 4 bases and 2 bases respectively. The germline V gene (reference sequence) supplies CDR1 SGHNT and CDR2 YYREEE. From the cysteine up to the phenylalanine, the CDR3 has a length of 16 residues. Solely the CDR3 DNA is kept, with 48 bases framed from the first base. The TCR originated in a man aged 18 to 30 in good health. The specimen was memory CD4+ T cells sorted from blood. What this sample's cell subset or site label stands for: CD45RA-negative fraction. The rearrangement combines TRBV5-4 with TRBJ2-7, with TRBD2 tentatively as D gene (5 bases match). The nucleotide sequence is TGTGCCAGCAGCACGAGGGTACGGAGTGGGGCCTACGAGCAGTACTTC. Translated, it reads CASSTRVRSGAYEQYF. The full variable domain, completed from the reference TRBV5-4 and TRBJ2-7 proteins outside the CDR3, reads ETGVTQSPTHLIKTRGQQVTLRCSSQSGHNTVSWYQQALGQGPQFIFQYYREEENGRGNFPPRFSGLQFPNYSSELNVNALELDDSALYLCASSTRVRSGAYEQYFGPGTRLTVT.